The clone carrying this T cell receptor (beta chain) was observed a few times. The antigen remains undetermined. 5'RACE template switching produced TCR cDNA carrying a universal primer site and UMIs. MiXCR was run by TCRdb on the 5' RACE reads, yielding one entry per CDR3 protein. The data show 500,000 to 650,000 distinct CDR3 sequences, roughly 14% seen once. These data belong to a study of T cells after yellow fever vaccination. Whole-study findings and limits: In FACS-sorted repertoires, abundant clonotypes from the bulk population could appear as contaminants.

Sequenced material: PBMCs, taken on the day of the yellow fever booster vaccination. The clonotype was recovered from a young man who received the YFV17D yellow fever vaccine.

The CDR3 DNA reads TGTGCCTGGGCAGGGAGGGCCCCGACCGGGGAGCTGTTTTTT. It specifies CAWAGRAPTGELFF. The V and J genes are TRBV30 and TRBJ2-2; TRBD2 matches 7 bases. The length of the CDR3 is 14 residues. Germline trimming cut 5 bases from V and 5 bases from J; bases unmatched to any gene: 8. Per the germline V gene, CDR1 is GTSNPN and CDR2 is SVGIG (reference sequence).